Listed here are 29 T cell receptor beta chains from one sample, sequenced in a study of graft-versus-host responses after intestinal transplantation. The antigens of these receptors remain unknown. The table came from immunoSEQ multiplex PCR; TCRdb's copy has only in-frame clones and leaves some out. The sample yields approximately 86,000 clones, 90% to 95% seen once. The sample here was unstimulated CD4+ T cells sorted from spleen or lymph node cells, taken before intestinal transplant. The receptors stem from a human donor who received an intestinal transplant.

This clone was detected a few times. The chain recombines TRBV6-6 with TRBJ2-3, with a weak D call TRBD1 (5 bases). Germline V CDR1 and CDR2: MNHNY, SVGAGI (reference sequence). V was cut by 6 bases and J by 2 bases, with 9 bases left in between. This CDR3 is built from 13 residues. CDR3 residues: CASRGPPTDTQYF. In DNA form, the CDR3 reads TGTGCCAGCAGGGGGCCCCCCACAGATACGCAGTATTTT.

This clone was recorded once. The chain couples TRBV5-6 to TRBJ1-2; D is possibly TRBD1 (6 bases). V was shortened by 0 bases and J by 5 bases, with 11 bases between the two germline ends. The CDR3 covers 14 residues. Germline values: CDR1 SGHDT, CDR2 YYEEEE. DNA for the CDR3: TGTGCCAGCAGCTTGGGCCTAGGACAGTATGGCTACACCTTC. This encodes CASSLGLGQYGYTF.

The chain links TRBV6-6 to TRBJ2-3, with 7 bases fitting TRBD2. The CDR3 is made up of 15 amino acids. CDR1 is MNHNY and CDR2 is SVGAGI in the germline V gene (reference sequence). Trimming took 8 bases from V and 1 from J; bases not matched to a gene: 9. The CDR3 DNA is TGTGCCAGCCGCCGGAGGGCGGGGGGCACAGATACGCAGTATTTT. It is translated as CASRRRAGGTDTQYF.

This rearrangement joins TRBV7-2 to TRBJ2-7; the D gene is possibly TRBD1 (6 bases). The CDR3 spans 15 residues. Trimming stripped 1 base from V and 3 bases from J, with 13 bases between. CDR1 is SGHTA and CDR2 is FQGNSA in the germline V gene. The CDR3, as DNA: TGTGCCAGCAGCTTAGGGGGGCGGTCGGTCTACGAGCAGTACTTC. It encodes CASSLGGRSVYEQYF.

This clone has just one count. This rearrangement joins TRBV5-1 to TRBJ2-1; 15 bases are shared with TRBD2. Germline V CDR1 and CDR2: SGHRS, YFSETQ. This CDR3 spans 17 amino acids. Trimming took 2 bases from V and 1 from J; bases not matched to a gene: 1. The CDR3 loop is CASSFGTSGGSYNEQFF. As DNA, the CDR3 is TGCGCCAGCAGCTTCGGGACTAGCGGGGGGTCCTACAATGAGCAGTTCTTC.

This rearrangement joins TRBV4-3 to TRBJ2-1, with D possibly matching TRBD1 (6 bases). Per the germline V gene, CDR1 is LGHNA and CDR2 is YSLEER. Between the trimmed V and J ends, which lost 1 base and 8 bases, there was a span of 18 bases. The CDR3 totals 16 residues. The CDR3 region is CASSQVSNRVRDEQFF. The CDR3 region has the DNA TGCGCCAGCAGCCAAGTTTCAAACAGGGTAAGGGATGAGCAGTTCTTC.

In its sample, this clone was seen once. The gene calls are TRBV4-3 and TRBJ2-1, with TRBD2 matching over 8 bases. V lost 4 bases to trimming and J lost 5 bases; unmatched junction nucleotides: 13. Germline-derived CDR1 and CDR2 are LGHNA and YSLEER. CDR3 length: 17 amino acids. The CDR3 nucleotides read TGCGCCAGCAGCCGTTTCGACGGGGGGGGATCCCACAATGAGCAGTTCTTC. Protein product: CASSRFDGGGSHNEQFF.

The gene calls are TRBV5-1 and TRBJ2-7, with a tentative D call TRBD1 (6 bases). Trimming removed 4 bases from V and 0 bases from J, with 11 bases in between. The CDR3 sequence is 14 residues long. Germline V gene sequence: CDR1 SGHRS, CDR2 YFSETQ. CDR3 nucleotide sequence: TGCGCCAGCAGCAGGACAGTCGACTCCTACGAGCAGTACTTC. Translating gives CASSRTVDSYEQYF.

This clone was seen once. This chain joins TRBV5-1 and TRBJ2-3; 9 bases fit TRBD1. This CDR3 has 15 residues. Germline V gene data show CDR1 as SGHRS and CDR2 as YFSETQ. V shed 2 bases, J shed 4 bases, and the junction held 5 bases outside the gene matches. The CDR3 loop reads CASSLTGQGPDTQYF. CDR3 nucleotides: TGCGCCAGCAGCTTAACGGGACAGGGCCCAGATACGCAGTATTTT.

CDR3: CAWSPPDSFYLSGANVLTF. For the CDR3, the DNA is TGTGCCTGGAGTCCCCCGGACAGCTTCTACCTCTCTGGGGCCAACGTCCTGACTTTC. V is TRBV30 and J is TRBJ2-6, with a tentative D call TRBD1 (6 bases). CDR3 length: 19 residues. In germline, CDR1 is GTSNPN, CDR2 SVGIG (reference sequence). V dropped 2 bases and J dropped 0 bases, with 20 bases sitting between them. The full variable domain, in which reference TRBV30 and TRBJ2-6 provide the parts outside the CDR3, is SQTIHQWPATLVQPVGSPLSLECTVEGTSNPNLYWYRQAAGRGLQLLFYSVGIGQISSEVPQNLSASRPQDRQFILSSKKLLLSDSGFYLCAWSPPDSFYLSGANVLTFGAGSRLTVL.

This chain links TRBV5-6 with TRBJ2-1, with D possibly matching TRBD2 (6 bases). Per the germline V gene, CDR1 is SGHDT and CDR2 is YYEEEE. The CDR3 consists of 13 residues. V lost 0 bases to trimming and J lost 8 bases, with 9 bases between them. The CDR3 loop is CASSLVWGDEQFF. In nucleotides, the CDR3 is TGTGCCAGCAGCTTGGTTTGGGGGGATGAGCAGTTCTTC.

This rearrangement joins TRBV4-3 to TRBJ2-2; maybe TRBD2 (6 bases). The V gene lost 4 bases and the J gene lost 3 bases, with 12 bases spanning the gap. The germline V gene encodes CDR1 LGHNA and CDR2 YSLEER. The CDR3 covers 15 residues. DNA for the CDR3: TGCGCCAGCAGCCGCTGGGACTTGCACACCGGGGAGCTGTTTTTT. This sequence encodes CASSRWDLHTGELFF.

The chain joins TRBV4-1 to TRBJ1-2; possible D gene TRBD1, 6 bases. This CDR3 region has 17 residues. Germline-derived CDR1 and CDR2 are MGHRA and YSYEKL. V lost 0 bases to trimming and J lost 1 base, with 15 bases between them. The CDR3, as DNA: TGCGCCAGCAGCCAAGATCCGGACAGATCGAATAACTATGGCTACACCTTC. Amino acid sequence: CASSQDPDRSNNYGYTF.

J is TRBJ1-3 and V is TRBV18, with D unclear. V lost 3 bases to trimming and J lost 0 bases, with 15 bases between them. This CDR3 has 17 amino acids. The germline V gene has CDR1 KGHSH and CDR2 LQKENI. The CDR3 bases are TGTGCCAGCTCACCCCCCGGGAATCAGCCCTCTGGAAACACCATATATTTT. Residues: CASSPPGNQPSGNTIYF.

The J gene is TRBJ2-7, the V gene TRBV6-5; weak D call: TRBD2 (7 bases). CDR1 is MNHEY and CDR2 is SVGAGI in the germline V gene. The CDR3 runs 13 residues. V shed 5 bases and J shed 2 bases, with 10 bases lying between them. The CDR3 coding sequence is TGTGCCAGCAGTCAGGGGACTACCTACGAGCAGTACTTC. Protein sequence: CASSQGTTYEQYF.

The chain joins TRBV5-1 to TRBJ1-4; D gene ambiguous. Per the germline V gene, CDR1 is SGHRS and CDR2 is YFSETQ. Trimming took 1 base from V and 3 from J, leaving 7 bases between them. CDR3 length: 14 amino acids. The CDR3 sequence: CASSLSGSNEKLFF. As DNA, the CDR3 is TGCGCCAGCAGCTTGTCGGGGTCTAATGAAAAACTGTTTTTT. The full variable domain, completed using reference TRBV5-1 and TRBJ1-4, is KAGVTQTPRYLIKTRGQQVTLSCSPISGHRSVSWYQQTPGQGLQFLFEYFSETQRNKGNFPGRFSGRQFSNSRSEMNVSTLELGDSALYLCASSLSGSNEKLFFGSGTQLSVL.

V and J are TRBV5-1 and TRBJ2-3, with 8 bases aligning to TRBD1. This CDR3 contains 15 residues. From germline, CDR1 is SGHRS and CDR2 YFSETQ. V gave up 0 bases and J gave up 4 bases; unmatched junction bases: 4. CDR3 DNA sequence: TGCGCCAGCAGCTTGGAGGACAGGGATGCAGATACGCAGTATTTT. Its protein is CASSLEDRDADTQYF.

This clone was counted once. The chain joins TRBV30 to TRBJ1-1, with unresolved D. From germline, CDR1 is GTSNPN and CDR2 SVGIG (reference sequence). Trimming removed 0 bases from V and 8 bases from J, with 10 bases in between. The CDR3 length is 12 residues. The CDR3 sequence is CAWSVPGGEAFF. The CDR3 nucleotides are TGTGCCTGGAGTGTACCTGGAGGGGAAGCTTTCTTT.

This sequence joins TRBV19 and TRBJ1-1, with D unresolved. This CDR3 has 15 amino acids. The germline V gene encodes CDR1 LNHDA and CDR2 SQIVND (reference sequence). The V gene lost 4 bases and the J gene lost 0 bases, with 12 bases spanning the gap. The CDR3 here is CASSTVGVMNTEAFF. The CDR3 region has the DNA TGTGCCAGTAGTACCGTGGGAGTCATGAACACTGAAGCTTTCTTT.

This clone was observed once. This chain connects TRBV19 to TRBJ2-7; possible D gene TRBD1, 6 bases. Germline V gene data show CDR1 as LNHDA and CDR2 as SQIVND (reference sequence). The CDR3 is 14 residues long. V lost 5 bases to trimming and J lost 5 bases, with 16 bases between them. The CDR3, as DNA: TGTGCCAGTAGTCGCCAGGCAGGGGCTAACGAGCAGTACTTC. Its protein is CASSRQAGANEQYF.

The CDR3 spells CASSYRSGLTYGYTF. CDR3 coding DNA: TGTGCCAGCAGCTATCGAAGTGGGCTTACCTATGGCTACACCTTC. The V and J genes are TRBV5-5 and TRBJ1-2; no reliable D call. Germline loops: CDR1 SGHKS, CDR2 YYEKEE (reference sequence). Trimming left V 3 bases short and J 4 bases short, with 16 bases between. There are 15 residues in the CDR3. Full variable domain (rest looked up from reference TRBV5-5 and TRBJ1-2): DAGVTQSPTHLIKTRGQQVTLRCSPISGHKSVSWYQQVLGQGPQFIFQYYEKEERGRGNFPDRFSARQFPNYSSELNVNALLLGDSALYLCASSYRSGLTYGYTFGSGTRLTVV.

The chain recombines TRBV11-2 with TRBJ2-2, with D tentatively TRBD2 (6 bases). Germline V CDR1 and CDR2: SGHAT, FQNNGV. The CDR3 contains 16 residues. V was cut by 5 bases and J by 0 bases, with 13 bases left in between. The CDR3 reads CASSQAGTSNTGELFF. The CDR3 DNA reads as TGTGCCAGCAGCCAAGCCGGGACTTCGAACACCGGGGAGCTGTTTTTT.

CDR3 coding DNA: TGTGCCAGCAGCTGGACTAGCGGGGGGGGTACAGATACGCAGTATTTT. This translates into CASSWTSGGGTDTQYF. The chain is built from TRBV5-4 and TRBJ2-3; 15 nucleotides match TRBD2. This CDR3 spans 16 amino acids. From germline, CDR1 is SGHNT and CDR2 YYREEE (reference sequence). J lost 3 bases, V lost 3 bases, and 2 bases had no gene match.

V usage is TRBV5-4 and J usage is TRBJ2-2; no clear D gene. The V and J ends lost 4 bases and 0 bases respectively, with 13 bases between them. Germline loops: CDR1 SGHNT, CDR2 YYREEE (reference sequence). This CDR3 region has 16 residues. The CDR3 here is CASSGLQQANTGELFF. The CDR3 DNA reads as TGTGCCAGCAGCGGCTTGCAGCAGGCGAACACCGGGGAGCTGTTTTTT.

The chain employs TRBV5-8 and TRBJ1-5; D is undetermined. There are 16 residues in the CDR3. V lost 0 bases and J lost 2, with 12 bases in between. Germline CDR1 SGHTS, CDR2 YDEGEE. As DNA, the CDR3 is TGTGCCAGCAGCTTGGCTGTCCGTTCGGGCAATCAGCCCCAGCATTTT. Its translation is CASSLAVRSGNQPQHF. The whole variable domain, remainder taken from reference TRBV5-8 and TRBJ1-5, is EAGVTQSPTHLIKTRGQQATLRCSPISGHTSVYWYQQALGLGLQFLLWYDEGEERNRGNFPPRFSGRQFPNYSSELNVNALELEDSALYLCASSLAVRSGNQPQHFGDGTRLSIL.

J is TRBJ2-1 and V is TRBV19; a weak D match, TRBD1 (6 bases). Trimming removed 1 base at V and 7 bases at J, with 17 bases between. Germline values: CDR1 LNHDA, CDR2 SQIVND (reference sequence). This CDR3 is 16 amino acids long. The CDR3: CASSIVPRGGVNEQFF. CDR3 in DNA: TGTGCCAGTAGTATAGTCCCCAGGGGCGGTGTAAATGAGCAGTTCTTC. The full variable domain, in which reference TRBV19 and TRBJ2-1 provide the parts outside the CDR3, is DGGITQSPKYLFRKEGQNVTLSCEQNLNHDAMYWYRQDPGQGLRLIYYSQIVNDFQKGDIAEGYSVSREKKESFPLTVTSAQKNPTAFYLCASSIVPRGGVNEQFFGPGTRLTVL.

This clone is a singleton in its sample. The CDR3: CASSLSPGLAGEDNEQFF. The CDR3 nucleotides are TGTGCCAGCAGCTTATCGCCGGGACTAGCGGGGGAAGACAATGAGCAGTTCTTC. The chain recombines TRBV7-2 with TRBJ2-1, with 14 bases that match TRBD2. The CDR3 is made up of 18 amino acids. Germline V gene data show CDR1 as SGHTA and CDR2 as FQGNSA. V shed 2 bases and J 5 bases; nucleotides not matched to a gene: 8.

The rearrangement links TRBV7-9 to TRBJ1-1, with 8 bases that match TRBD1. After removal of 5 bases from V and 12 bases from J, the junction contained 14 bases not matched to a gene. CDR1 is SEHNR, CDR2 FQNEAQ, per germline (reference sequence). This CDR3 region has 14 residues. This CDR3 is CASSPGQGAEATFF. CDR3 coding DNA: TGTGCCAGCAGCCCCGGACAGGGAGCTGAAGCGACTTTCTTT.

The chain employs TRBV11-2 and TRBJ1-1, with D unresolved. Per the germline V gene, CDR1 is SGHAT and CDR2 is FQNNGV. The V end was cut by 1 base, the J end by 11 bases, with 8 bases between. The CDR3 consists of 11 residues. The CDR3, as DNA: TGTGCCAGCAGCTTAGCCGAGGTGGCTTTCTTT. Its translation: CASSLAEVAFF.